The source of this T cell receptor beta chain is a study of T cells in Graves' hyperthyroidism and ophthalmopathy. Turning to the study itself: Any treatment followed the collection of peripheral blood at initial diagnosis. The study's findings and limits: Among clonotypes expanded in thyroid above 0.001, most were also found in blood. A model of 13 V-J pairs discriminated ophthalmopathy from stable hyperthyroidism. Onset of ophthalmopathy came a median around 6.2 months after the model predicted it.

Regions amplified from RNA transcripts were the TCR beta CDR3 regions. HTBI primers drove first-round RT-PCR of the TCR CDR3. From the multiplex PCR reads, TCRdb called clonotypes with MiXCR, one entry per CDR3 protein. The repertoire holds about 59,000 distinct CDR3 sequences, with approximately 57% as singletons. CDR1 is SGHTA and CDR2 is FQGNSA in the germline V gene. Germline trimming cut 2 bases from V and 7 bases from J; bases unmatched to any gene: 10. The CDR3 is 16 amino acids. The table lists this clonotype with many counts. Its antigen is currently unknown. The receptor was derived from a woman in her fifties or sixties with Graves' ophthalmopathy. The specimen was blood. The rearrangement links TRBV7-2 to TRBJ2-2, with 7 bases fitting TRBD2. The CDR3 nucleotides read TGTGCCAGCAGCTTAATGGGACTATTCTCTGTCGGGGAGCTGTTTTTT. It is translated as CASSLMGLFSVGELFF. Drawing the rest from reference TRBV7-2 and TRBJ2-2, the complete variable domain is GAGVSQSPSNKVTEKGKDVELRCDPISGHTALYWYRQSLGQGLEFLIYFQGNSAPDKSGLPSDRFSAERTGGSVSTLTIQRTQQEDSAVYLCASSLMGLFSVGELFFGEGSRLTVL.